The 9 T cell receptor beta chains given below trace back to one sample, sequenced in a study of a mutant IDH1 vaccine in newly diagnosed glioma. No antigen has been identified for these receptors. Stated time point: week 5, during vaccination. It was 300 ug of mutant IDH1 20-mer peptide that made up each vaccine dose, given with topical imiquimod. TCRdb's copy holds only in-frame clones and misses some; the assay was immunoSEQ multiplex PCR. The data show approximately 11,000 clones, more than 75% seen once. The sample in question was PBMCs, obtained from a glioma patient whose treatment included an IDH1 peptide vaccine. These TCRs come from a middle-aged woman with glioma. Some clones in this sample may be carry-over from other donors' samples.

The sample holds a few counts of this clone. J is TRBJ2-1 and V is TRBV19, with D unresolved. The CDR3 has 13 amino acids. Trimming pared 4 bases from V and 8 bases from J, leaving 12 bases between. Per germline, CDR1 LNHDA and CDR2 SQIVND (reference sequence). The DNA of the CDR3 is TGTGCCAGTAGTAGATTCTTGCTTTATGAGCAGTTCTTC. The encoded protein is CASSRFLLYEQFF.

The chain is built from TRBV5-5 and TRBJ1-2, with TRBD1 as a possible D gene (6 bases). The germline V gene has CDR1 SGHKS and CDR2 YYEKEE (reference sequence). The ends were cut back, 4 bases at V and 6 bases at J, with 16 bases in the middle. The CDR3 extends over 14 amino acids. CDR3 bases: TGTGCCAGCAGCCCCATCGGGGGGGCTAATGGCTACACCTTC. Translating gives CASSPIGGANGYTF. Based on the CDR3 plus reference TRBV5-5 and TRBJ1-2, the full variable domain is DAGVTQSPTHLIKTRGQQVTLRCSPISGHKSVSWYQQVLGQGPQFIFQYYEKEERGRGNFPDRFSARQFPNYSSELNVNALLLGDSALYLCASSPIGGANGYTFGSGTRLTVV.

The chain uses TRBV6-6 and TRBJ1-1; weak D call: TRBD1 (6 bases). Germline V gene data show CDR1 as MNHNY and CDR2 as SVGAGI (reference sequence). The CDR3 runs to 14 residues. V lost 2 bases and J 4 bases, leaving 11 bases between the germline ends. The CDR3 loop is CASSYEGVGTEAFF. The DNA for the CDR3 is TGTGCCAGCAGTTACGAGGGGGTCGGCACTGAAGCTTTCTTT.

CDR3 sequence (DNA): TGCAGCGTTTTAGTTCACGAGCAGTACTTC. This translates into CSVLVHEQYF. J is TRBJ2-7 and V is TRBV29-1; D unclear. The CDR3 loop spans 10 amino acids. Trimming stripped 5 bases from V and 5 bases from J, with 7 bases between. Germline V gene sequence: CDR1 SQVTM, CDR2 ANQGSEA.

This rearrangement joins TRBV6-1 to TRBJ2-7; no firm D call. Looked up from germline, CDR1 is MNHNS and CDR2 is SASEGT. V lost 2 bases, J lost 5 bases, and 7 bases lay in between. This CDR3 spans 12 amino acids. In DNA, the CDR3 is TGTGCCAGCAGTGAATACGGTGACGAGCAGTACTTC. Its translation: CASSEYGDEQYF.

The J gene is TRBJ2-2, the V gene TRBV5-1; maybe TRBD2 (5 bases). The V gene lost 7 bases and the J gene lost 7 bases, with 11 bases spanning the gap. CDR1 SGHRS and CDR2 YFSETQ come from the germline V gene. The CDR3 sequence is 12 residues long. CDR3 bases: TGCGCCAGCTTCGTGGCGGGCGGGGAGCTGTTTTTT. Translation gives CASFVAGGELFF. The full variable domain, its missing parts supplied by reference TRBV5-1 and TRBJ2-2, is KAGVTQTPRYLIKTRGQQVTLSCSPISGHRSVSWYQQTPGQGLQFLFEYFSETQRNKGNFPGRFSGRQFSNSRSEMNVSTLELGDSALYLCASFVAGGELFFGEGSRLTVL.

V is TRBV18 and J is TRBJ2-4, with a tentative D call TRBD2 (6 bases). Looked up from germline, CDR1 is KGHSH and CDR2 is LQKENI. CDR3 length equals 16 residues. Trimming took off 2 bases at V and 0 bases at J, with 11 bases between the two ends. DNA of the CDR3: TGTGCCAGCTCACCAACTAGCCGCCTAGCCAAAAACATTCAGTACTTC. Encoded protein: CASSPTSRLAKNIQYF.

Only a few counts were recorded for this clone. This chain uses TRBV5-1 with TRBJ1-1; unclear D gene. The germline gives CDR1 SGHRS, CDR2 YFSETQ. CDR3 size: 13 residues. V gave up 0 bases and J gave up 0 bases, with 3 bases separating them. Written as DNA, the CDR3 is TGCGCCAGCAGCTTGGAGTTGAACACTGAAGCTTTCTTT. Amino acids: CASSLELNTEAFF.

This chain joins TRBV14 and TRBJ2-5, with 11 bases aligning to TRBD2. The CDR3 covers 20 residues. Looked up from germline, CDR1 is SGHDN and CDR2 is FVKESK. The ends lost 0 bases at V and 2 bases at J; junction bases unmatched: 14. Here the CDR3 DNA reads TGTGCCAGCAGCCAAGACGGGCGGACAGGACGGACTAGCGGGCAAGAGACCCAGTACTTC. Encoded protein: CASSQDGRTGRTSGQETQYF.